This entry concerns a single TCR beta chain. Measured with immunoSEQ multiplex PCR; TCRdb has only the in-frame clones, and not every one. Of under 75,000 clones listed, 85% to 90% are singletons. This sample stems from a study of T cells in localized non-small cell lung cancer. This TCR was recovered from a male donor at least 60 years old with stage III squamous cell lung carcinoma. Sample: peripheral blood, taken before any cancer treatment.

CDR3: CASSQDPWRGEQYF. The CDR3 DNA reads TGCGCCAGCAGCCAAGATCCCTGGCGTGGGGAGCAGTACTTC. The rearrangement links TRBV4-1 to TRBJ2-7; no definite D call. Trimming stripped 0 bases from V and 7 bases from J, with 13 bases between. This CDR3 has 14 amino acids. In germline, CDR1 is MGHRA, CDR2 YSYEKL.